Sequencing of this T cell receptor beta chain was carried out in a study of blood T cell repertoires in COVID-19. Study context: Samples taken during acute and convalescent COVID-19 were collected in the United States, Italy and Spain. From T cells, B-cell-depleted T cells, or PBMCs came the material, which was cDNA or gDNA.

During active infection, Seattle patients enrolled and were then monitored through disease. The CDR3 is 17 amino acids. V dropped 5 bases and J dropped 2 bases, with 18 bases sitting between them. In germline, CDR1 is SGHAT, CDR2 FQNNGV. Per the study methods: Reference gene primer amplification gave estimated nucleated cell counts. TCRdb's copy holds only in-frame clones and misses some; the assay was immunoSEQ multiplex PCR. The V and J calls and clone size were taken over from that table, and D and trimming were inferred from the DNA. This sample has 300,000 to 400,000 clones, with roughly 90% found just once.

The rearrangement uses TRBV11-2 and TRBJ2-2; weak D call: TRBD2 (6 bases). This receptor was taken from a woman between 65 and 79 years old with COVID-19, enrolled during active disease. The sample comprised peripheral blood. CDR3 sequence: CASSKGSTGLNTGELFF. DNA for the CDR3: TGTGCCAGCAGCAAGGGGAGTACGGGACTTAACACCGGGGAGCTGTTTTTT.